The T cell receptor beta chain under discussion was sequenced for a study of blood T cell repertoires in COVID-19. Overall study context: There were acute and convalescent COVID-19 samples, and they came from the United States, Italy and Spain.

Participant ages covered 18 to 89 years across about 22 US areas. Symptom resolution, clearance, or two negative PCRs marked the recovered donors of Cohort 3. Here immunoSEQ multiplex PCR was the method, and the copy in TCRdb shows in-frame clones only, minus some. The data contain 300,000 to 400,000 clones, roughly nine tenths of them singletons. CDR3 size: 14 residues. Germline CDR1 reads MNHEY; CDR2 reads SVGAGI. Trimming removed 5 bases from V and 4 bases from J; junction bases left unmatched: 2. Sequencing used PBMCs or T cells enriched from blood (not recorded which). V usage is TRBV6-5 and J usage is TRBJ2-7; 13 bases line up with TRBD2. The clonotype comes from a man aged 55-75 years who had recovered from COVID-19. CDR3 bases: TGTGCCAGCAGTCAACTAGCGGGGGGGTACGAGCAGTACTTC. Protein sequence: CASSQLAGGYEQYF.